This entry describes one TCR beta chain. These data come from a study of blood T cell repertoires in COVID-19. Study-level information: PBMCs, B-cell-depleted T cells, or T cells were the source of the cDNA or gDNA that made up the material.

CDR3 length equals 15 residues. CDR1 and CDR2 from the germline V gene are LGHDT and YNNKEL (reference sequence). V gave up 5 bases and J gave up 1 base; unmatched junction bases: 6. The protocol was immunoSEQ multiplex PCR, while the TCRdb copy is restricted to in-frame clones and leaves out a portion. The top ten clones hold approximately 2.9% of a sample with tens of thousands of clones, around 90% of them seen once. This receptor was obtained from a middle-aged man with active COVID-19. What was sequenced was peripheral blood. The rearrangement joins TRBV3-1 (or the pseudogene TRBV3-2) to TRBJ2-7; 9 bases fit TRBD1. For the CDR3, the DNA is TGTGCCAGCAGCGACTCCGGGACAGGGTCCTACGAGCAGTACTTC. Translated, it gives CASSDSGTGSYEQYF.